This passage covers 23 T cell receptor beta chains from one sample sequenced in a study of beta chain features in type 1 diabetes (dated by TCRdb to about 2018). Study-wide findings and limitations: In all four CD4+ subsets, TCRB CDR3 length was moderately but significantly shorter in type 1 diabetes patients.

To prepare the library, the immunoSEQ multiplex PCR assay was applied. The entire isolated RNA was reverse transcribed using the High Capacity cDNA Reverse Transcription Kit, and thus expressed TCRB transcripts were sequenced. Entries here come from immuneACCESS through TCRdb and include only in-frame sequences with V and J called. Some clones fail to appear in such tables; in the studies checked, an unresolved V gene covers under half of the shortfall, and the cause of the remainder is unknown. A total of about 260,000 clones appear in this sample, about 24% of them only once. In total, the top ten clones hold about 0.012% of the sample. Their specific antigens are unknown. Input material: naive CD4+ T cells from blood. The cell subset or site label of this sample denotes: true naive CD4+ T cells. The receptors stem from a young woman with type 1 diabetes.

The chain links TRBV7-2 to TRBJ1-1, with TRBD1 matching over 8 bases. Trimming cost V 0 bases and J 4 bases; bases outside gene matches: 4. This CDR3 has 15 residues. Germline values: CDR1 SGHTA, CDR2 FQGNSA. The CDR3 reads CASSLASRGRTEAFF. The CDR3 DNA sequence: TGTGCCAGCAGCTTAGCGAGCAGGGGGCGCACTGAAGCTTTCTTT.

This clone was observed a handful of times. V is TRBV11-2 and J is TRBJ2-4; 8 bases align to TRBD2. The CDR3 consists of 15 residues. The V segment lost 3 bases and the J segment 6 bases; nucleotides outside the gene matches: 7. Germline V CDR1 and CDR2: SGHAT, FQNNGV. The CDR3 sequence: CASSFQRERRNIQYF. Here the CDR3 DNA reads TGTGCCAGCAGCTTCCAGCGGGAGAGAAGAAACATTCAGTACTTC.

The genes are TRBV30 and TRBJ1-3; D gene ambiguous. V shed 2 bases and J shed 3 bases, with 11 bases lying between them. Germline lookup yields CDR1 GTSNPN and CDR2 SVGIG (reference sequence). This CDR3 has 14 amino acids. As DNA, the CDR3 is TGTGCCTGGAGTATCGGGTTCCGTGGAAACACCATATATTTT. This sequence encodes CAWSIGFRGNTIYF.

This clone appeared a few times. The V gene is TRBV28, the J gene TRBJ2-3; 9 nucleotides align to TRBD2. CDR1 is MDHEN and CDR2 is SYDVKM in the germline V gene. The trim removed 5 bases at V and 4 bases at J, leaving 7 bases unmatched. The CDR3 runs to 15 residues. The CDR3 region has the DNA TGTGCCAGCAGTGGTCCGGGACTAGCCTCAGATACGCAGTATTTT. Its protein product is CASSGPGLASDTQYF.

In the case of this clone: The germline gene is not matched at one end of the junction; a read error may be the cause. The gene calls are TRBV30 and TRBJ2-5, with D maybe TRBD2 (5 bases). The V gene's germline CDR1 is GTSNPN and CDR2 SVGIG (reference sequence). CDR3 length: 10 residues. The CDR3 sequence: CAWGRSGENF. The DNA for the CDR3 is TGTGCCTGGGGCAGGAGTGGGGAGAACTTC.

The V gene is TRBV2, the J gene TRBJ1-2; D unclear. Germline loops: CDR1 SNHLY, CDR2 FYNNEI. V dropped 4 bases and J dropped 0 bases, with 12 bases sitting between them. The CDR3 covers 15 residues. This chain's CDR3 is CASSGRRETNYGYTF. The CDR3 bases are TGTGCCAGCAGTGGGAGGAGAGAAACTAACTATGGCTACACCTTC.

The chain joins TRBV30 to TRBJ2-1; 11 positions agree with TRBD2. Per germline, CDR1 GTSNPN and CDR2 SVGIG (reference sequence). The CDR3 is 12 residues long. The V gene end was trimmed by 2 bases and the J gene end by 16 bases; junction bases not matched to a gene: 7. This chain's CDR3 is CAWSIPGLADFF. The CDR3 bases are TGTGCCTGGAGTATCCCGGGACTAGCGGATTTCTTC.

V and J are TRBV29-1 and TRBJ2-7, with a weak D call TRBD2 (6 bases). Germline-derived CDR1 and CDR2 are SQVTM and ANQGSEA. This CDR3 comprises 15 residues. V was clipped by 5 bases and J by 3 bases, with 20 bases between them. The CDR3 reads CSVLGRKAGHYEQYF. The DNA of the CDR3 is TGCAGCGTTCTGGGTAGGAAAGCGGGCCACTACGAGCAGTACTTC.

This clone appeared a few times. The rearrangement joins TRBV18 to TRBJ2-7; D remains ambiguous. This CDR3 has 15 amino acids. Trimming stripped 0 bases from V and 3 bases from J, with 12 bases between. Germline V CDR1 and CDR2: KGHSH, LQKENI. The CDR3 nucleotides read TGTGCCAGCTCACCACCGGAACAGCACTTCTACGAGCAGTACTTC. As protein: CASSPPEQHFYEQYF.

The chain has TRBV30 and TRBJ1-4, with D perhaps matching TRBD1 (6 bases). This CDR3 has 15 amino acids. Germline V gene lookup returns CDR1 GTSNPN and CDR2 SVGIG (reference sequence). V lost 2 bases, J lost 7 bases, and 17 bases lay in between. The CDR3 is CAWSLGGARSEKLFF. In DNA form, the CDR3 reads TGTGCCTGGAGTTTAGGGGGAGCGAGGTCTGAAAAACTGTTTTTT. Drawing the rest from reference TRBV30 and TRBJ1-4, the complete variable domain is SQTIHQWPATLVQPVGSPLSLECTVEGTSNPNLYWYRQAAGRGLQLLFYSVGIGQISSEVPQNLSASRPQDRQFILSSKKLLLSDSGFYLCAWSLGGARSEKLFFGSGTQLSVL.

This chain joins TRBV18 and TRBJ1-5; D gene uncertain. This CDR3 has 13 amino acids. Trimming cost V 5 bases and J 4 bases, with 9 bases left between them. CDR1 is KGHSH, CDR2 LQKENI, per germline. CDR3 residues: CASSGGENQPQHF. The CDR3 DNA reads as TGTGCCAGCTCAGGCGGTGAAAATCAGCCCCAGCATTTT.

This rearrangement joins TRBV30 to TRBJ2-7, with TRBD1 matching 7 bases. The length of the CDR3 is 15 residues. After removal of 6 bases from V and 1 base from J, the junction contained 12 bases not matched to a gene. Germline-derived CDR1 and CDR2 are GTSNPN and SVGIG (reference sequence). The CDR3 is CACRSTGIMSYEQYF. The CDR3 DNA sequence: TGTGCCTGCCGATCGACAGGGATAATGTCCTACGAGCAGTACTTC. Full variable domain (rest looked up from reference TRBV30 and TRBJ2-7): SQTIHQWPATLVQPVGSPLSLECTVEGTSNPNLYWYRQAAGRGLQLLFYSVGIGQISSEVPQNLSASRPQDRQFILSSKKLLLSDSGFYLCACRSTGIMSYEQYFGPGTRLTVT.

The chain couples TRBV18 to TRBJ1-1; D not certain. V gave up 4 bases and J gave up 8 bases, with 11 bases separating them. Germline loops: CDR1 KGHSH, CDR2 LQKENI. The CDR3 has 12 amino acids. CDR3 bases: TGTGCCAGCTCACTAGGTGAGGCGGAAGCTTTCTTT. It codes for CASSLGEAEAFF. Using reference TRBV18 and TRBJ1-1 for the parts outside the CDR3, the full variable domain is NAGVMQNPRHLVRRRGQEARLRCSPMKGHSHVYWYRQLPEEGLKFMVYLQKENIIDESGMPKERFSAEFPKEGPSILRIQQVVRGDSAAYFCASSLGEAEAFFGQGTRLTVV.

The V gene is TRBV29-1, the J gene TRBJ1-1; TRBD1 agrees at 8 bases. The CDR3 has 13 residues. V lost 6 bases and J lost 3; bases outside the gene matches: 6. Germline CDR1 SQVTM, CDR2 ANQGSEA. The chain's CDR3 is CSVAGGLDTEAFF. CDR3 nucleotides: TGCAGCGTCGCAGGGGGCCTCGACACTGAAGCTTTCTTT.

This sequence joins TRBV4-1 and TRBJ2-7; D gene ambiguous. Trimming took 4 bases from V and 6 from J, leaving 16 bases between them. From germline, CDR1 is MGHRA and CDR2 YSYEKL. CDR3 length: 14 residues. The CDR3 region is CASSPSGLRFEQYF. The DNA of the CDR3 is TGCGCCAGCAGCCCGTCCGGGTTGCGGTTCGAGCAGTACTTC.

The rearrangement joins TRBV5-1 to TRBJ1-5; TRBD1 agrees at 7 bases. The V segment lost 3 bases and the J segment 0 bases; nucleotides outside the gene matches: 3. CDR1 is SGHRS and CDR2 is YFSETQ in the germline V gene. The CDR3 is 15 amino acids. The CDR3 sequence is CASSWGTDSNQPQHF. The DNA for the CDR3 is TGCGCCAGCAGCTGGGGGACAGATAGCAATCAGCCCCAGCATTTT.

This chain connects TRBV5-4 to TRBJ2-5; TRBD2 might be the D (5 bases). The CDR3 consists of 15 residues. Germline CDR1 is SGHNT and CDR2 is YYREEE (reference sequence). The V end was cut by 0 bases, the J end by 5 bases, with 14 bases between. The CDR3 nucleotides are TGTGCCAGCAGCTTGGGTAGGGAGACGTGGGAGACCCAGTACTTC. It codes for CASSLGRETWETQYF.

This clone has a handful of counts. The chain couples TRBV29-1 to TRBJ2-1, with 7 bases aligning to TRBD2. CDR1 is SQVTM and CDR2 is ANQGSEA in the germline V gene. The CDR3 runs 13 residues. After removal of 4 bases from V and 6 bases from J, the junction contained 6 bases not matched to a gene. The CDR3 loop reads CSVVRDYLNEQFF. CDR3 sequence (DNA): TGCAGCGTTGTCCGGGACTACCTCAATGAGCAGTTCTTC.

This clone was seen only once. The chain recombines TRBV5-1 with TRBJ1-5; D may be TRBD1 (6 bases). V shed 4 bases and J shed 2 bases, with 10 bases lying between them. Germline-derived CDR1 and CDR2 are SGHRS and YFSETQ. CDR3 length: 14 amino acids. This chain's CDR3 is CASSPDSRNQPQHF. DNA for the CDR3: TGCGCCAGCAGCCCGGACAGCCGCAATCAGCCCCAGCATTTT. The whole variable domain, filled in from reference TRBV5-1 and TRBJ1-5, reads KAGVTQTPRYLIKTRGQQVTLSCSPISGHRSVSWYQQTPGQGLQFLFEYFSETQRNKGNFPGRFSGRQFSNSRSEMNVSTLELGDSALYLCASSPDSRNQPQHFGDGTRLSIL.

This clone was found a few times. The chain couples TRBV5-1 to TRBJ2-1; 9 nucleotides align to TRBD2. This CDR3 contains 16 residues. J was trimmed by 2 bases and V by 3 bases; bases with no gene match: 6. Germline-derived CDR1 and CDR2 are SGHRS and YFSETQ. The chain's CDR3 is CASSSQTSGTYNEQFF. The CDR3 DNA reads as TGCGCCAGCAGCTCGCAGACTAGCGGAACCTACAATGAGCAGTTCTTC.

This clone was counted a few times. This chain joins TRBV7-9 and TRBJ1-1; TRBD1 is a possible D gene (5 bases). V lost 5 bases, J lost 0 bases, and 10 bases lay in between. The CDR3 is 14 residues long. Germline CDR1 is SEHNR and CDR2 is FQNEAQ (reference sequence). CDR3 DNA sequence: TGTGCCAGCAGCCCACAGGTTATGAACACTGAAGCTTTCTTT. Translating gives CASSPQVMNTEAFF. The full variable domain, with the rest looked up from reference TRBV7-9 and TRBJ1-1, is DTGVSQNPRHKITKRGQNVTFRCDPISEHNRLYWYRQTLGQGPEFLTYFQNEAQLEKSRLLSDRFSAERPKGSFSTLEIQRTEQGDSAMYLCASSPQVMNTEAFFGQGTRLTVV.

This clone was observed once. This chain links TRBV30 with TRBJ2-7; D is possibly TRBD1 (6 bases). This CDR3 has 14 amino acids. Germline CDR1 GTSNPN, CDR2 SVGIG (reference sequence). V was shortened by 1 base and J by 3 bases, with 13 bases between the two germline ends. The CDR3 DNA reads as TGTGCCTGGAGTGGGGGCAGGGGACGCTACGAGCAGTACTTC. Its protein product is CAWSGGRGRYEQYF.

The genes are TRBV18 and TRBJ2-1; 10 bases are shared with TRBD2. Germline values: CDR1 KGHSH, CDR2 LQKENI. The CDR3 has 15 amino acids. V dropped 6 bases and J dropped 3; count of bases not matched to a gene: 5. CDR3 coding DNA: TGTGCCAGCTCCCCGCTAGCGGGAGACTACAATGAGCAGTTCTTC. Its translation is CASSPLAGDYNEQFF. Variable domain in full (rest from reference TRBV18 and TRBJ2-1): NAGVMQNPRHLVRRRGQEARLRCSPMKGHSHVYWYRQLPEEGLKFMVYLQKENIIDESGMPKERFSAEFPKEGPSILRIQQVVRGDSAAYFCASSPLAGDYNEQFFGPGTRLTVL.